What follows are 21 T cell receptor beta chains derived from one specimen sequenced in a study of blood T cells in healthy people across ages (dated by TCRdb to the mid-2010s). Library preparation used 5' RACE. This sample was sequenced with an Illumina HiSeq 2500. The second PCR ran for roughly 7 to 12 cycles and used a J-beta primer mix along with a sample-barcoded 5' primer. TCRdb took the public reads, trimmed them with fastp at Q25, ran MiXCR for clone calling and kept in-frame beta chains. Each entry is one CDR3 protein sequence, shown with its most common DNA and genes. This sample comprises 1.5 million to 2 million distinct CDR3 sequences, 28% of them detected only once. The top ten hold roughly 8.2% of the sample. The sample consisted of blood. The receptor source for this set is a woman in her thirties in good health.

The J gene is TRBJ2-7, the V gene TRBV7-2; D uncertain. Per germline, CDR1 SGHTA and CDR2 FQGNSA. The V and J ends lost 8 bases and 0 bases respectively, with 11 bases between them. The CDR3 is made up of 13 amino acids. The CDR3 region has the DNA TGTGCCAGCGGTGTGGGCCGCTCCTACGAGCAGTACTTC. It specifies CASGVGRSYEQYF.

This chain links TRBV7-2 with TRBJ2-3; D possibly matches TRBD1 or TRBD2 (5 bases each). V dropped 7 bases and J dropped 7 bases, with 21 bases sitting between them. Per the germline V gene, CDR1 is SGHTA and CDR2 is FQGNSA. The length of the CDR3 is 15 residues. The chain's CDR3 is CASNIPGTPSNTQYF. The CDR3 region has the DNA TGTGCCAGCAACATACCCGGGACGCCTTCTAATACGCAGTATTTT.

This clonotype was observed many times. The chain employs TRBV7-9 and TRBJ2-7, with D hard to call. V shed 2 bases and J shed 2 bases, with 7 bases lying between them. Germline V lookup: CDR1 SEHNR, CDR2 FQNEAQ (reference sequence). The CDR3 length is 13 residues. The chain's CDR3 is CASSLYPTYEQYF. CDR3 DNA sequence: TGTGCCAGCAGCTTATACCCTACCTACGAGCAGTACTTC.

The chain carries TRBV4-1 and TRBJ2-7; D uncertain. Germline V gives CDR1 MGHRA, CDR2 YSYEKL. V was clipped by 4 bases and J by 0 bases, with 16 bases between them. The CDR3 spans 16 residues. The CDR3 coding sequence is TGCGCCAGCAGCCTCTCAGCCCTTCCGACCTCCTACGAGCAGTACTTC. Translating it yields CASSLSALPTSYEQYF.

This clonotype was recorded a few times. The chain links TRBV6-5 to TRBJ2-5; D gene uncertain. The DNA end favors TRBJ2-7, so the J call may be wrong. CDR1 and CDR2 from the germline V gene are MNHEY and SVGAGI. CDR3 length equals 11 residues. The CDR3 sequence is CASRSRHEQYF. The CDR3 coding sequence is TGTGCCAGCAGGTCCCGCCACGAGCAGTACTTC.

Remarks on this clonotype: With a much larger clone just one base away, this may be a read error. The chain carries TRBV11-2 and TRBJ2-7; D might be TRBD1 or TRBD2, each matching 6 bases. V was shortened by 5 bases and J by 5 bases, with 22 bases between the two germline ends. Germline V gene sequence: CDR1 SGHAT, CDR2 FQNNGV. This CDR3 is built from 16 residues. For the CDR3, the DNA is TGTGCCAGCAGCCCTACAAAGGGGGGCTTGCCCCACGAGCAGTACTTC. It codes for CASSPTKGGLPHEQYF.

The chain has TRBV20-1 and TRBJ2-1, with 14 bases fitting TRBD2. The CDR3 consists of 15 residues. Germline CDR1 DFQATT, CDR2 SNEGSKA (reference sequence). Trimming at V came to 5 bases and at J to 3 bases, leaving 3 bases not matched to a gene. Written as DNA, the CDR3 is TGCAGTGCTCCGACTAGCGGGAGGGTCTACAATGAGCAGTTCTTC. Protein: CSAPTSGRVYNEQFF.

This clonotype was seen more than once but under ten times. The J gene is TRBJ2-3, the V gene TRBV28, with D maybe TRBD1 (6 bases). V lost 3 bases to trimming and J lost 8 bases, with 12 bases between them. CDR1 is MDHEN, CDR2 SYDVKM, per germline. The CDR3 contains 13 residues. The CDR3 spells CASSLGTLGTQYF. The CDR3 region has the DNA TGTGCCAGCAGTTTGGGGACATTAGGTACGCAGTATTTT.

This clonotype was seen at least ten times. The chain combines TRBV15 with TRBJ2-5; no reliable D call. The CDR3 runs to 11 residues. From germline, CDR1 is LNHNV and CDR2 YYDKDF (reference sequence). V was clipped by 2 bases and J by 4 bases, with 2 bases between them. For the CDR3, the DNA is TGTGCCACCAGCAGACGAGAGACCCAGTACTTC. Translated: CATSRRETQYF.

As DNA, the CDR3 is TGCGCCAGCAGCTCAAATTTTGAAGCTTTCTTT. It encodes CASSSNFEAFF. The rearrangement uses TRBV5-1 and TRBJ1-1; D is unclear. The CDR3 runs to 11 residues. Germline V gene data show CDR1 as SGHRS and CDR2 as YFSETQ. Trimming shortened V by 3 bases and J by 7 bases, and 7 bases separated the two germline ends.

The sample holds many counts of this clonotype. The chain carries TRBV9 and TRBJ2-1; D gene uncertain. From germline, CDR1 is SGDLS and CDR2 YYNGEE. This CDR3 is built from 13 residues. V was trimmed by 9 bases and J by 2 bases, leaving 12 bases between them. DNA of the CDR3: TGTGCCATGGTAGAATTCCCCTACAATGAGCAGTTCTTC. This encodes CAMVEFPYNEQFF.

The chain is built from TRBV20-1 and TRBJ1-1; 7 nucleotides line up with TRBD1. The J segment lost 2 bases and the V segment lost 2 bases, leaving 8 bases of the junction unmatched. CDR1 is DFQATT and CDR2 is SNEGSKA in the germline V gene (reference sequence). The CDR3 contains 15 residues. Here the CDR3 DNA reads TGCAGTGCTAGACTACCGGGACAGAGCAACACTGAAGCTTTCTTT. This encodes CSARLPGQSNTEAFF.

J is TRBJ2-3 and V is TRBV4-3; D assignment may be TRBD1 or TRBD2 (5 bases each). V was cut by 4 bases and J by 2 bases, with 16 bases left in between. Germline lookup yields CDR1 LGHNA and CDR2 YSLEER. The CDR3 consists of 16 residues. CDR3 sequence (DNA): TGCGCCAGCAGCCCCGCGCGGGCGGACACCACAGATACGCAGTATTTT. It is translated as CASSPARADTTDTQYF.

The rearrangement links TRBV6-5 to TRBJ1-6, with 9 bases fitting TRBD1. CDR1 is MNHEY and CDR2 is SVGAGI in the germline V gene. V shed 3 bases, J shed 10 bases, and the junction held 7 bases outside the gene matches. The CDR3 extends over 15 amino acids. The CDR3 coding sequence is TGTGCCAGCAGTTATGACAGGGGGGTGGGATCACCCCTCCACTTT. This encodes CASSYDRGVGSPLHF.

The chain combines TRBV6-6 with TRBJ2-7, with TRBD1 matching 8 bases. The CDR3 has 15 residues. Germline CDR1 is MNHNY and CDR2 is SVGAGI (reference sequence). V shed 2 bases and J 2 bases; nucleotides not matched to a gene: 5. The CDR3 loop is CASSYDRGRTYEQYF. The DNA for the CDR3 is TGTGCCAGCAGTTACGACAGGGGCCGGACCTACGAGCAGTACTTC.

This clonotype was counted between two and nine times. This chain uses TRBV27 with TRBJ2-1; 11 nucleotides align to TRBD1. J lost 8 bases, V lost 5 bases, and 8 bases had no gene match. CDR1 MNHEY and CDR2 SMNVEV come from the germline V gene (reference sequence). The CDR3 runs 15 residues. CDR3 DNA: TGTGCCAGCAGTCGCAGGACAGGGGGCCCCGATGAGCAGTTCTTC. It encodes CASSRRTGGPDEQFF.

The gene calls are TRBV20-1 and TRBJ2-5; D gene unclear. The DNA end is more similar to TRBJ2-7, so the J call may be wrong. The germline gives CDR1 DFQATT, CDR2 SNEGSKA (reference sequence). The CDR3 extends over 13 amino acids. CDR3 in DNA: TGCAGTGCCTTCAAAGGCGACTCCTACGAGCAGTACTTC. Translated, it gives CSAFKGDSYEQYF.

V gene TRBV6-6 combines with J gene TRBJ1-5; maybe TRBD1 (6 bases). The CDR3 covers 15 residues. Germline CDR1 and CDR2: MNHNY and SVGAGI (reference sequence). The V and J ends lost 7 bases and 6 bases respectively, with 19 bases between them. The DNA for the CDR3 is TGTGCCAGCACCTCAACGGGACAAGTTGGTCAGCCCCAGCATTTT. This codes for CASTSTGQVGQPQHF.

The chain links TRBV5-1 to TRBJ2-3, with a possible D match to TRBD1 (6 bases). CDR1 and CDR2 (germline): SGHRS, YFSETQ. Trimming stripped 1 base from V and 6 bases from J, with 12 bases between. This CDR3 contains 14 residues. The CDR3 region has the DNA TGCGCCAGCAGCTTGATGGGGGCTCCCGATACGCAGTATTTT. Translated, it gives CASSLMGAPDTQYF.

The V call is TRBV30, the J call TRBJ1-5; 10 bases fit TRBD1. There are 16 residues in the CDR3. Unmatched junction bases numbered 8, after V lost 0 bases and J lost 6 bases. CDR1 and CDR2 (germline): GTSNPN, SVGIG (reference sequence). The CDR3 DNA sequence: TGTGCCTGGAGTGTAGGAGGGACAGGGGTTAGTCAGCCCCAGCATTTT. As protein: CAWSVGGTGVSQPQHF.

The genes are TRBV29-1 and TRBJ2-7; TRBD2 aligns across 12 bases. CDR3 length: 15 amino acids. V trimming: 2 bases; J trimming: 8 bases; junction bases outside the gene matches: 10. Germline V gene sequence: CDR1 SQVTM, CDR2 ANQGSEA. Here the CDR3 DNA reads TGCAGCGTTGAACTGACTAGCGGGGGTAACAATAAGCAGTACTTC. It is translated as CSVELTSGGNNKQYF.